This T cell receptor (beta chain) was sequenced in a study of blood T cell repertoires in COVID-19. Background on the study: Sites in the United States, Italy and Spain provided acute and convalescent COVID-19 samples. Sources were T cells, B-cell-depleted T cells, or PBMCs; the material itself was cDNA or gDNA.

In the original analysis: Estimation of nucleated cell counts relied on the amplification of reference gene primers. The repertoire was sequenced with immunoSEQ multiplex PCR; TCRdb's copy has only in-frame clones and lacks some. That table supplies the V and J calls and clone size; D and trimming were determined from the DNA. The sample includes 150,000 or so clones, roughly 76% of them seen just once. Trimming stripped 3 bases from V and 8 bases from J, with 16 bases between. Germline loops: CDR1 DFQATT, CDR2 SNEGSKA (reference sequence). The CDR3 extends over 13 amino acids. The receptor was derived from a woman between 50 and 59 years old with active or convalescent COVID-19. The chain couples TRBV20-1 to TRBJ1-2; D unclear. Sequenced material: peripheral blood. The chain's CDR3 is CSASLLTGGGYTF. Written as DNA, the CDR3 is TGCAGTGCTAGTCTTCTCACGGGAGGAGGCTACACCTTC.